The 24 T cell receptor beta chains reported below all come from one sample, sequenced in a study of Graves' ophthalmopathy and Graves' hyperthyroidism. For repertoire sequencing, the TCR beta CDR3 regions were amplified from RNA transcripts. HTBI primers were employed in first-round RT-PCR, then a second-round multiplex PCR followed. Each CDR3 protein gets one entry after TCRdb re-called the multiplex PCR reads with MiXCR. The sample holds 680,000 or so distinct CDR3 sequences; about 24% are singletons and the top ten take approximately 7%. The sequenced sample consisted of peripheral blood. The receptor source for this set is a woman between 18 and 30 years old with stable Graves' hyperthyroidism. Some clones in this sample may be carry-over from other donors' samples.

At least ten counts were recorded for this clonotype. V is TRBV5-1 and J is TRBJ2-7, with D maybe TRBD1 (6 bases). The CDR3 contains 14 residues. The germline gives CDR1 SGHRS, CDR2 YFSETQ. The V end lost 4 bases, the J end lost 5 bases, and 16 bases lay between the germline ends. DNA of the CDR3: TGCGCCAGCAGCCTTGCTTGGCAGGGGAACGAGCAGTACTTC. Its protein product is CASSLAWQGNEQYF. The whole variable domain, remainder taken from reference TRBV5-1 and TRBJ2-7, is KAGVTQTPRYLIKTRGQQVTLSCSPISGHRSVSWYQQTPGQGLQFLFEYFSETQRNKGNFPGRFSGRQFSNSRSEMNVSTLELGDSALYLCASSLAWQGNEQYFGPGTRLTVT.

The rearrangement links TRBV12-5 to TRBJ2-7; weak D call: TRBD1 (6 bases). Germline lookup yields CDR1 LGHNT and CDR2 FRNRAP. The V end was cut by 0 bases, the J end by 2 bases, with 8 bases between. The CDR3 loop spans 14 amino acids. CDR3 DNA sequence: TGTGCTAGTGGTTTGGTACAGGGTGCCTACGAGCAGTACTTC. The encoded protein is CASGLVQGAYEQYF.

The sample holds many counts of this clonotype. The chain is built from TRBV12-5 and TRBJ1-1; D not resolved. Germline CDR1 and CDR2: LGHNT and FRNRAP. This CDR3 is built from 11 residues. Trimming pared 6 bases from V and 8 bases from J, leaving 10 bases between. The CDR3 sequence is CASGYSFEAFF. In nucleotides, the CDR3 is TGTGCTAGTGGCTACAGCTTCGAAGCTTTCTTT.

The chain recombines TRBV29-1 with TRBJ1-2; TRBD1 is a possible D gene (5 bases). The germline V gene encodes CDR1 SQVTM and CDR2 ANQGSEA. CDR3 length: 17 amino acids. Trimming removed 0 bases from V and 1 base from J, with 18 bases in between. This CDR3 reads CSVEDLDGRGVNYGYTF. As DNA, the CDR3 is TGCAGCGTTGAAGATCTCGACGGCCGAGGGGTTAACTATGGCTACACCTTC.

This clonotype was picked up many times. The chain couples TRBV5-1 to TRBJ2-2; D gene unclear. V was shortened by 5 bases and J by 0 bases, with 8 bases between the two germline ends. CDR3 length: 14 amino acids. Germline-derived CDR1 and CDR2 are SGHRS and YFSETQ. For the CDR3, the DNA is TGCGCCAGCAGACCCAACGCGAACACCGGGGAGCTGTTTTTT. Amino acids: CASRPNANTGELFF.

This clonotype was seen many times. This sequence joins TRBV6-5 and TRBJ2-5, with a possible D match to TRBD1 (7 bases). The germline gives CDR1 MNHEY, CDR2 SVGAGI. Between the trimmed V and J ends, which lost 0 bases and 7 bases, there was a span of 12 bases. The CDR3 runs 14 residues. This chain's CDR3 is CASSYSGQGGTQYF. In DNA, the CDR3 is TGTGCCAGCAGTTACTCAGGGCAGGGGGGGACCCAGTACTTC.

The chain links TRBV20-1 to TRBJ2-7, with D possibly called TRBD1 or TRBD2 (5 bases each). Germline V gene lookup returns CDR1 DFQATT and CDR2 SNEGSKA (reference sequence). This CDR3 has 11 amino acids. In nucleotides, the CDR3 is TGCAGCTATAGGGACGCCAACGAGCAGTACTTC. It specifies CSYRDANEQYF.

As for this clonotype: A read error is possible here, since a much larger clone lies one base away. The chain recombines TRBV7-6 with TRBJ2-7; D remains unclear. Germline lookup yields CDR1 SGHVS and CDR2 FNYEAQ. The CDR3 contains 14 residues. The CDR3 DNA reads as TGCTCCAGCAGCTTGTCCGCCAGCTCCTACGAGCAGTACTTC. Translating gives CSSSLSASSYEQYF.

This clonotype came up a few times. V usage is TRBV12-3 or TRBV12-4 and J usage is TRBJ1-1, with no clear D. The CDR3 runs 12 residues. Trimming cost V 2 bases and J 11 bases, with 12 bases left between them. The CDR3 DNA reads as TGTGCCAGCAGTTTAATGGGTTTTCAGGCTTTCTTT. It encodes CASSLMGFQAFF.

The sample holds a few counts of this clonotype. The chain has TRBV20-1 and TRBJ1-2, with 11 bases matching TRBD1. The CDR3 has 13 residues. Germline loops: CDR1 DFQATT, CDR2 SNEGSKA (reference sequence). V dropped 6 bases and J dropped 7; count of bases not matched to a gene: 7. In DNA, the CDR3 is TGCAGTGCGCCGAGGGACAGGGGGATTGGCTACACCTTC. It yields the protein CSAPRDRGIGYTF.

This clonotype came up many times. The chain couples TRBV15 to TRBJ2-7, with 7 bases matching TRBD1. The V segment lost 3 bases and the J segment 2 bases; nucleotides outside the gene matches: 7. Per the germline V gene, CDR1 is LNHNV and CDR2 is YYDKDF (reference sequence). The CDR3 contains 15 residues. The DNA of the CDR3 is TGTGCCACCAGCAGCAGGACAGGAATAACCTACGAGCAGTACTTC. The encoded protein is CATSSRTGITYEQYF.

In its sample, this clonotype was seen many times. V and J are TRBV9 and TRBJ1-5; D is possibly TRBD1 (6 bases). Trimming pared 4 bases from V and 6 bases from J, leaving 17 bases between. CDR3 length equals 15 residues. Per the germline V gene, CDR1 is SGDLS and CDR2 is YYNGEE. The CDR3 sequence is CASSSLAGVGQPQHF. In nucleotides, the CDR3 is TGTGCCAGCAGCTCCTTGGCAGGGGTCGGTCAGCCCCAGCATTTT.

For this clonotype: Mismatch with germline at one junction end may stem from a read error. This chain connects TRBV6-5 to TRBJ2-7; D is undetermined. This CDR3 has 14 amino acids. Per the germline V gene, CDR1 is MNHEY and CDR2 is SVGAGI. The CDR3 reads CASSYSDPAYEQHF. The DNA for the CDR3 is TGTGCCAGCAGTTACTCGGACCCCGCCTACGAGCAGCACTTC.

Note on this clonotype: This may be a read error, as it is one base from a much larger clone. The DNA for the CDR3 is TGTGCCAGCAGCGCCCTCGACAGTTACACCGGGGAGCTGTTTTTT. Translating gives CASSALDSYTGELFF. The V call is TRBV9, the J call TRBJ2-2; the D gene is possibly TRBD1 (5 bases). V was pared by 3 bases and J by 3 bases, with 12 bases between. The CDR3 contains 15 residues. In germline, CDR1 is SGDLS, CDR2 YYNGEE.

Note on this clonotype: At one boundary the junction diverges from the germline segment, which might be a read error. The rearrangement links TRBV6-1 to TRBJ1-2; TRBD1 aligns across 7 bases. The CDR3 loop spans 16 amino acids. The germline gives CDR1 MNHNS, CDR2 SASEGT. CDR3 loop: CASSDFGQVGFYGYTF. The CDR3 region has the DNA TGTGCCAGCAGTGATTTTGGACAGGTTGGTTTCTATGGTTACACCTTC.

This clonotype was detected ten times or more. The chain carries TRBV5-1 and TRBJ2-2; no reliable D call. CDR1 and CDR2 (germline): SGHRS, YFSETQ. V lost 0 bases and J lost 5, with 5 bases in between. The CDR3 loop spans 13 amino acids. The CDR3 nucleotides read TGCGCCAGCAGCTTGGGGCGGACCGGGGAGCTGTTTTTT. This sequence encodes CASSLGRTGELFF.

This chain connects TRBV6-2 or TRBV6-3 to TRBJ2-7; 7 bases are a match to TRBD2. The germline CDR1 and CDR2 sequences are MNHEY and SVGEGT. CDR3 length: 15 amino acids. V was pared by 6 bases and J by 7 bases, with 15 bases of the junction left unmatched. The CDR3 protein is CASRRPGSGLGEQYF. The CDR3 bases are TGTGCCAGCAGACGACCTGGTAGCGGGCTAGGGGAGCAGTACTTC.

The table lists this clonotype with many counts. V is TRBV6-1 and J is TRBJ1-3; possible D gene TRBD1, 6 bases. Germline assignment: CDR1 MNHNS and CDR2 SASEGT. This CDR3 is 15 amino acids long. Trimming left V 8 bases short and J 0 bases short, with 14 bases between. In DNA form, the CDR3 reads TGTGCCAGCGCCGAGGGAGGGGGCTCTGGAAACACCATATATTTT. Translation gives CASAEGGGSGNTIYF.

The CDR3 protein is CASSEPRGTANYGYTF. DNA for the CDR3: TGTGCCAGCAGCGAACCTAGGGGGACAGCTAACTATGGCTACACCTTC. This rearrangement joins TRBV6-1 to TRBJ1-2; the match to TRBD1 covers 7 bases. V was clipped by 6 bases and J by 0 bases; unmatched bases: 10. The CDR3 is 16 amino acids. In germline, CDR1 is MNHNS, CDR2 SASEGT.

This clonotype came up many times. The chain couples TRBV20-1 to TRBJ2-7; D is possibly TRBD2 (5 bases). Germline V gene sequence: CDR1 DFQATT, CDR2 SNEGSKA (reference sequence). The CDR3 consists of 15 residues. V dropped 3 bases and J dropped 0 bases, with 15 bases sitting between them. In DNA form, the CDR3 reads TGCAGTGCTAGGGATCAGCGGTCCCTCTCCTACGAGCAGTACTTC. Protein: CSARDQRSLSYEQYF.

The V gene is TRBV6-4, the J gene TRBJ2-2, with a tentative D call TRBD1 (6 bases). CDR1 is MRHNA, CDR2 SNTAGT, per germline. The length of the CDR3 is 14 residues. The V and J ends lost 6 bases and 6 bases respectively, with 14 bases between them. In DNA, the CDR3 is TGTGCCAGCAGCCCTGGATCAGGGGCCGGGGAGCTGTTTTTT. Translation gives CASSPGSGAGELFF.

The sample holds many counts of this clonotype. The V call is TRBV12-3 or TRBV12-4, the J call TRBJ1-1; the D gene is possibly TRBD1 (6 bases). Trimming took off 3 bases at V and 4 bases at J, with 9 bases between the two ends. The CDR3 sequence is 13 residues long. The CDR3 loop reads CASSFGGFTEAFF. CDR3 DNA sequence: TGTGCCAGCAGTTTCGGGGGCTTCACTGAAGCTTTCTTT.

The chain couples TRBV12-3 or TRBV12-4 to TRBJ1-2, with D perhaps TRBD1 (6 bases). The CDR3 runs 16 residues. V lost 5 bases, J lost 1 base, and 17 bases lay in between. This CDR3 reads CASSAAGTLFNYGYTF. The CDR3 DNA reads as TGTGCCAGCAGTGCAGCGGGGACACTATTTAACTATGGCTACACCTTC.

The DNA of the CDR3 is TGCAGTGCCCACACCGGGACAGCTAACTATGGCTACACCTTC. Amino acids: CSAHTGTANYGYTF. This sequence joins TRBV20-1 and TRBJ1-2; 7 nucleotides match TRBD1. This CDR3 contains 14 residues. CDR1 and CDR2 (germline): DFQATT, SNEGSKA (reference sequence). Unmatched junction bases numbered 7, after V lost 6 bases and J lost 0 bases.